The source of this T cell receptor (beta chain) is a study of shared clonotypes between healthy human individuals. Naive CD8 populations comprised CD45RO-negative cells positively selected for CCR7, excluding terminally differentiated effector memory CD45RA+ cells. Turning to this clone: Its antigen remains unknown.

Produced via immunoSEQ multiplex PCR; TCRdb's table is partial and in-frame only. The sample lists hundreds of thousands of clones; approximately 96% were seen once. Study-wide findings and caveats: Relative to memory subsets, naive subsets generally showed larger estimated richness. Clonotypes which were not shared had lower generation probabilities than clonotypes that all four donors shared. Rarefaction demonstrated incomplete sorted-subset sequencing despite large depth.

The germline CDR1 and CDR2 sequences are SGHDT and YYEEEE. This CDR3 is 14 amino acids long. V lost 3 bases and J lost 5; bases outside the gene matches: 3. Material: naive CD8+ T cells sorted from blood. The TCR originated in a woman in her thirties in good health. The genes are TRBV5-6 and TRBJ2-2; 8 bases are a match to TRBD1. CDR3: CASSWDRSTGELFF. The CDR3 coding sequence is TGTGCCAGCAGCTGGGACAGGTCGACCGGGGAGCTGTTTTTT.